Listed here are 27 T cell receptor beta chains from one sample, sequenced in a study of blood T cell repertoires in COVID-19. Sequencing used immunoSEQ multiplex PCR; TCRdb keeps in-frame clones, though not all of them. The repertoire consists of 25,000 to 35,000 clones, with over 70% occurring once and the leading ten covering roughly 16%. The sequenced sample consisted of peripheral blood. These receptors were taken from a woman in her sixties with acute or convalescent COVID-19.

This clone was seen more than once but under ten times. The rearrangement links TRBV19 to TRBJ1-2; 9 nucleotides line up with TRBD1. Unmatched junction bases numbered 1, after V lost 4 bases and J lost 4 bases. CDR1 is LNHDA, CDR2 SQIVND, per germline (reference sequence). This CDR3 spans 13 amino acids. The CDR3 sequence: CASSTQGAYGYTF. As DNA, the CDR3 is TGTGCCAGTAGTACACAGGGGGCCTATGGCTACACCTTC.

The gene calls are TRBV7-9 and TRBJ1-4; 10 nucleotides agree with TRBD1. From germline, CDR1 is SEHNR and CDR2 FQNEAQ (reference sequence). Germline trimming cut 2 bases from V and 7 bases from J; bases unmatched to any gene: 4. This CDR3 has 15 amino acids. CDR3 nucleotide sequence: TGTGCCAGCAGCTTAACGGGACAGGGGACTGAAAAACTGTTTTTT. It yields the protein CASSLTGQGTEKLFF.

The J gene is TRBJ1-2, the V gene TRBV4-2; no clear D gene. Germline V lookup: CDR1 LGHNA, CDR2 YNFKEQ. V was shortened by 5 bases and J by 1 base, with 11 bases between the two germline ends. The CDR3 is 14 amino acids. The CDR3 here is CASSYAEGNYGYTF. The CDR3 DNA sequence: TGTGCCAGCAGCTACGCCGAGGGTAACTATGGCTACACCTTC.

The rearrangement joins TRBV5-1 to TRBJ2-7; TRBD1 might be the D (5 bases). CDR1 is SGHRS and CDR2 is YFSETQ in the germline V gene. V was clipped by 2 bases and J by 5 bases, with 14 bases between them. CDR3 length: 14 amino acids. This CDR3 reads CASSLGQGYDEQYF. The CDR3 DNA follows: TGCGCCAGCAGCTTAGGTCAGGGTTACGACGAGCAGTACTTC.

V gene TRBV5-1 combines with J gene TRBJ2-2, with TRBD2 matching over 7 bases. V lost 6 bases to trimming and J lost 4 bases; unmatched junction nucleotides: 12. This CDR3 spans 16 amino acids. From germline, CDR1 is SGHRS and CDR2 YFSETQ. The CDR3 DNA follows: TGCGCCAGCACCCGGCTGGCGGGGGAGGGCACCGGGGAGCTGTTTTTT. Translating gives CASTRLAGEGTGELFF.

CDR3 sequence (DNA): TGTGCCAGCAGCTTACAGCGGGGGGGCATCGGGGAGCTGTTTTTT. Encoded protein: CASSLQRGGIGELFF. The chain uses TRBV7-2 and TRBJ2-2; 10 bases are a match to TRBD2. This CDR3 is built from 15 residues. The trim removed 2 bases at V and 7 bases at J, leaving 4 bases unmatched. Germline V gene data show CDR1 as SGHTA and CDR2 as FQGNSA.

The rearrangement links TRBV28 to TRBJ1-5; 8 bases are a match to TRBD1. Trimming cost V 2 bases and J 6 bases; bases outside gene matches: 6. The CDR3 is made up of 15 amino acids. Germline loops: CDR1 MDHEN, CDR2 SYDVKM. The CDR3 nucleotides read TGTGCCAGCAGTTTAGGCCAGGGGGCTGGTCAGCCCCAGCATTTT. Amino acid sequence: CASSLGQGAGQPQHF.

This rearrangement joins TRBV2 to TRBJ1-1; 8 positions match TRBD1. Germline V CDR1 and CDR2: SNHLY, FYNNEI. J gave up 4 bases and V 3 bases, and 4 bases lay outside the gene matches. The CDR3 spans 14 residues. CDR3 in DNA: TGTGCCAGCAGTGACCAGGGGGCGCGCACTGAAGCTTTCTTT. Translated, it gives CASSDQGARTEAFF.

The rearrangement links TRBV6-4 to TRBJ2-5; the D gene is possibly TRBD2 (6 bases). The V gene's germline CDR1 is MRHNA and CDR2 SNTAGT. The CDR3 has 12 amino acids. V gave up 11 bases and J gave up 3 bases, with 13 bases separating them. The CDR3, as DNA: TGTGCCCTTCCCGGCGGGGAAGAGACCCAGTACTTC. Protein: CALPGGEETQYF.

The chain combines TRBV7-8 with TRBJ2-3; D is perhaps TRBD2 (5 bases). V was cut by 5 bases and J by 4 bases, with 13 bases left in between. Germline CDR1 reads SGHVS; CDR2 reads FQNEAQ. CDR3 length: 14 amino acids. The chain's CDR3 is CASSLGGRPDTQYF. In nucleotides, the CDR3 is TGTGCCAGCAGCCTAGGCGGGCGCCCAGATACGCAGTATTTT.

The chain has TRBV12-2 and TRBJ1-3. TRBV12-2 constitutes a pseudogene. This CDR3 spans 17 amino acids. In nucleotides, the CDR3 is TGTGCAAGTCGCTTCGACGGGGAGGTAGTTGACGGAAACACCATATATTTT. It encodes CASRFDGEVVDGNTIYF.

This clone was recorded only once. CDR3 residues: CASSLGQGGYSNQPQHF. For the CDR3, the DNA is TGTGCCAGCAGCTTAGGACAGGGGGGATATAGCAATCAGCCCCAGCATTTT. The chain carries TRBV7-9 and TRBJ1-5, with 9 bases aligning to TRBD1. Per the germline V gene, CDR1 is SEHNR and CDR2 is FQNEAQ (reference sequence). This CDR3 has 17 amino acids. V lost 1 base to trimming and J lost 0 bases; unmatched junction nucleotides: 4.

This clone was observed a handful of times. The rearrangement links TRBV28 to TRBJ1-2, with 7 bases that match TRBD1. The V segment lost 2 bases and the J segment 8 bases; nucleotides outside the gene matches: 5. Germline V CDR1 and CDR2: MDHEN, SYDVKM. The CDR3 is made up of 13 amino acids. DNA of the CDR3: TGTGCCAGCAGTTTAGAGGGGGCGAGGGGCTACACCTTC. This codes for CASSLEGARGYTF.

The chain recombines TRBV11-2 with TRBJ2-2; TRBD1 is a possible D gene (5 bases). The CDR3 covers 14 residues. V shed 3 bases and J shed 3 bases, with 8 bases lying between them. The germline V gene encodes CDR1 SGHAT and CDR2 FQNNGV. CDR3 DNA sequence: TGTGCCAGCAGCTTCAGGGCCTACACCGGGGAGCTGTTTTTT. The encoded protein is CASSFRAYTGELFF.

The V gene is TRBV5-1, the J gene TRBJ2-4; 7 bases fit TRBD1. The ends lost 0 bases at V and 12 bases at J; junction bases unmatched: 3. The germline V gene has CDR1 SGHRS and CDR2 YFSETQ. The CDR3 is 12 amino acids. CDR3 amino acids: CASSLGQGSQYF. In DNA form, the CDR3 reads TGCGCCAGCAGCTTGGGACAGGGATCTCAGTACTTC.

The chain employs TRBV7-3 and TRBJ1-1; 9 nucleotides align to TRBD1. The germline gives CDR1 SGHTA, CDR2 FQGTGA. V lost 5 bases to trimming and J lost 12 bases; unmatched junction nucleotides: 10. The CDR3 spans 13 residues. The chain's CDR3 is CASSLHRGQETFF. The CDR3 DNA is TGTGCCAGCAGCCTTCACAGGGGGCAGGAGACTTTCTTT.

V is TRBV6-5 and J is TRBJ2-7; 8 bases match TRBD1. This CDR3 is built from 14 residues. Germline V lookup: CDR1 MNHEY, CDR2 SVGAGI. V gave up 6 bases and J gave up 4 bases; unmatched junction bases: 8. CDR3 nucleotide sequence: TGTGCCAGCAGGGAGCAGGGGGCGGGTTACGAGCAGTACTTC. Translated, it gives CASREQGAGYEQYF.

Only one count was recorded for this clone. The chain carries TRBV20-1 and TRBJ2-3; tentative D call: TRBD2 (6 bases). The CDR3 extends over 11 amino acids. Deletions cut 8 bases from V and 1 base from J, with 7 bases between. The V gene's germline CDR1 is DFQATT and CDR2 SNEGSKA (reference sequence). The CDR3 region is CSLAGTDTQYF. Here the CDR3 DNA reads TGCAGTTTAGCGGGCACAGATACGCAGTATTTT.

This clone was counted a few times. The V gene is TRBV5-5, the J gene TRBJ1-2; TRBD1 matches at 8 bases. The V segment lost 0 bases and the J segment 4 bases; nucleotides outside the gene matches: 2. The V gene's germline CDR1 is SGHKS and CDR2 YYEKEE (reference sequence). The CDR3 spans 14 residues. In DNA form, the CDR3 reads TGTGCCAGCAGCTTGGAGGGACAGGTCTATGGCTACACCTTC. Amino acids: CASSLEGQVYGYTF.

CDR3 amino acids: CASSRDSHSGNTIYF. The CDR3 region has the DNA TGTGCCAGCAGCCGAGACAGCCACTCTGGAAACACCATATATTTT. The chain has TRBV5-8 and TRBJ1-3, with D possibly being TRBD1 (5 bases). The CDR3 totals 15 residues. Trimming removed 4 bases from V and 0 bases from J, with 11 bases in between. Germline assignment: CDR1 SGHTS and CDR2 YDEGEE. Based on the CDR3 plus reference TRBV5-8 and TRBJ1-3, the full variable domain is EAGVTQSPTHLIKTRGQQATLRCSPISGHTSVYWYQQALGLGLQFLLWYDEGEERNRGNFPPRFSGRQFPNYSSELNVNALELEDSALYLCASSRDSHSGNTIYFGEGSWLTVV.

The CDR3 loop reads CASTLGGEEDIQYF. In DNA form, the CDR3 reads TGTGCCAGCACCCTGGGGGGTGAAGAGGACATTCAGTACTTC. This sequence joins TRBV4-2 and TRBJ2-4, with D perhaps matching TRBD2 (6 bases). Germline values: CDR1 LGHNA, CDR2 YNFKEQ. This CDR3 is 14 amino acids long. V was clipped by 7 bases and J by 8 bases, with 18 bases between them.

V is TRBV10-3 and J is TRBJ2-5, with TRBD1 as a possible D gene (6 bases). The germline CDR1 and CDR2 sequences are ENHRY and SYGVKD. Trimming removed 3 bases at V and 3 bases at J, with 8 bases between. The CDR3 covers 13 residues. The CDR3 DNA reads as TGTGCCATCAGTGACAGGGGTGAAGAGACCCAGTACTTC. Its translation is CAISDRGEETQYF.

The CDR3 nucleotides read TGTGCCAGCAGCTTAGTAGGCAGGCGCAACACTGAAGCTTTCTTT. Protein product: CASSLVGRRNTEAFF. The genes are TRBV11-2 and TRBJ1-1; D not resolved. Trimming took off 1 base at V and 2 bases at J, with 11 bases between the two ends. Germline values: CDR1 SGHAT, CDR2 FQNNGV. This CDR3 is built from 15 residues.

The CDR3 here is CASSWGQGSDNEQFF. The DNA of the CDR3 is TGTGCCAGCAGCTGGGGACAGGGGAGCGACAATGAGCAGTTCTTC. The gene calls are TRBV7-9 and TRBJ2-1; 10 bases match TRBD1. The V and J ends lost 4 bases and 5 bases, in that order; junction bases with no gene match: 5. CDR1 and CDR2 from the germline V gene are SEHNR and FQNEAQ (reference sequence). The length of the CDR3 is 15 residues.

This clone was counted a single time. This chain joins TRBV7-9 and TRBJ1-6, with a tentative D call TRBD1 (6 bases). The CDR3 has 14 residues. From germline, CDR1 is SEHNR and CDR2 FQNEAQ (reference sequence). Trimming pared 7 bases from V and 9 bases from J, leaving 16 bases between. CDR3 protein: CASTSGAGGSPLHF. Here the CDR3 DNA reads TGTGCCAGCACCTCAGGGGCCGGCGGTTCACCCCTCCACTTT.

The CDR3 DNA is TGTGCCACTCAGTGGAGGGCGTATGAAAAACTGTTTTTT. Amino acid sequence: CATQWRAYEKLFF. This chain connects TRBV7-9 to TRBJ1-4; D is ambiguous. With 10 bases removed from V and 6 bases from J, the gap between germline ends came to 15 bases. There are 13 residues in the CDR3. Germline V gives CDR1 SEHNR, CDR2 FQNEAQ (reference sequence).

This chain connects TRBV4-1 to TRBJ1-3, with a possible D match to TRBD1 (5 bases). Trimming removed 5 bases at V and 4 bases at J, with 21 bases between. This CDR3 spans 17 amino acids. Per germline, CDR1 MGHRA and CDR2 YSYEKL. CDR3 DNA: TGCGCCAGCAGCAGTAATATGATGGGGGGTCGAGGAAACACCATATATTTT. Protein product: CASSSNMMGGRGNTIYF.